This T cell receptor (beta chain) derives from a study of blood T cell repertoires in COVID-19. Study context: PBMCs, B-cell-depleted T cells, or T cells were the source of the cDNA or gDNA that made up the material.

In the authors' workflow: How many nucleated cells were present was estimated from reference gene primer amplification. Repertoires were generated with immunoSEQ multiplex PCR, while TCRdb's copy carries only in-frame clones and drops some. D and trimming were read from the DNA, whereas the V and J calls and clone size are those reported in that table. The sample consists of approximately 290,000 clones, approximately 85% of them appearing once. The recovered donors of Cohort 3 showed two negative PCRs, clearance, or symptom resolution. The CDR3 contains 14 residues. Trimming removed 1 base at V and 6 bases at J, with 12 bases between. Germline V gene data show CDR1 as SEHNR and CDR2 as FQNEAQ (reference sequence).

The receptor's source is a woman in her thirties who had recovered from COVID-19. The chain links TRBV7-9 to TRBJ1-2; perhaps TRBD1 as D (6 bases). Sequenced input: PBMCs or T cells enriched from blood (not recorded which). CDR3 loop: CASSLDYGTNGYTF. The DNA for the CDR3 is TGTGCCAGCAGCTTAGATTACGGGACAAATGGCTACACCTTC.